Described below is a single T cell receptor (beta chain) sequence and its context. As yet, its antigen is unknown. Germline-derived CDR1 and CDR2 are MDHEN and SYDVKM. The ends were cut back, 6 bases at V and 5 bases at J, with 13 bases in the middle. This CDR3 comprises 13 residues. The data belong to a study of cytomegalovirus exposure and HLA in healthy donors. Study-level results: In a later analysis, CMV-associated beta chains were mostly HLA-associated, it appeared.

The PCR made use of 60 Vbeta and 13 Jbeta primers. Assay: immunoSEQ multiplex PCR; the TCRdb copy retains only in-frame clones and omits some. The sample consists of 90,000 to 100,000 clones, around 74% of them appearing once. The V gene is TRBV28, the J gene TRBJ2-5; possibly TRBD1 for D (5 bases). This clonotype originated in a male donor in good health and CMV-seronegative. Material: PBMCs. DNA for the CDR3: TGTGCCAGCAGCACCACAGGCTGGGAGACCCAGTACTTC. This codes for CASSTTGWETQYF.